The TCR beta chain under discussion was sequenced for a study of T cells in Graves' hyperthyroidism and ophthalmopathy. Study-level background: Peripheral blood was taken when the disease was first diagnosed, before any treatment began.

This clonotype came up many times. What was amplified from RNA transcripts were TCR beta CDR3 regions. First-round RT-PCR of the TCR CDR3 relied on the HTBI primer set. In TCRdb, the multiplex PCR reads were re-called with MiXCR into one record per CDR3 protein. The sample contains fewer than 700,000 distinct CDR3 sequences, around 15% of which appear only once. Among the patients, aged 18 to 65, hyperthyroidism was newly diagnosed and had lasted under 2 months. From germline, CDR1 is MDHEN and CDR2 SYDVKM. The germline V and J ends were trimmed by 3 bases and 10 bases, with 24 bases remaining between them. The CDR3 consists of 16 residues.

This receptor was identified in a woman between 25 and 40 years old with Graves' hyperthyroidism. Specimen: blood. The chain links TRBV28 to TRBJ1-2; a possible D gene is TRBD1 (5 bases). DNA for the CDR3: TGTGCCAGCAGTTTCGTCGTTTTGCAGGGAAGGGATCACTACACCTTC. This encodes CASSFVVLQGRDHYTF.